This T cell receptor (beta chain) was recovered during a study of blood T cell repertoires in COVID-19. Categorization into cohorts depended on clinical history that participants reported. This CDR3 has 14 amino acids. V shed 7 bases and J 7 bases; nucleotides not matched to a gene: 6. Germline lookup yields CDR1 SGHDT and CDR2 YYEEEE. Authors' analysis steps: Amplification from reference gene primers served as the basis for estimated nucleated cell counts. Repertoires were generated with immunoSEQ multiplex PCR, while TCRdb's copy carries only in-frame clones and drops some. V and J calls and clone size are as listed in that table; D and trimming were resolved from the DNA. The sample yields 250,000 to 300,000 clones, approximately 89% seen once.

The TCR was taken from a woman between 55 and 75 years old who had recovered from COVID-19. Source material: PBMCs or T cells enriched from blood (not recorded which). The chain recombines TRBV5-6 with TRBJ1-6; 9 bases fit TRBD1. The CDR3 nucleotides are TGTGCCAGCGACAGGGGGGAAACAAATTCACCCCTCCACTTT. Its protein product is CASDRGETNSPLHF.